This T cell receptor (beta chain) stems from a study of blood T cell repertoires in COVID-19. At the level of the study: Specimens from acute and convalescent COVID-19 originated in the United States, Italy and Spain. PBMCs, B-cell-depleted T cells, or T cells were the source of the cDNA or gDNA that made up the material.

The CDR3 sequence is 12 residues long. CDR1 is KGHSH and CDR2 is LQKENI in the germline V gene. Trimming shortened V by 8 bases and J by 1 base, and 8 bases separated the two germline ends. Per the original methods: Amplification of reference gene primers was used by the study to estimate nucleated cell counts. Libraries were prepared by immunoSEQ multiplex PCR; TCRdb keeps only in-frame clonotypes and omits some of them. The V and J calls and the clone size are those of that table, but D and trimming were determined from the DNA. This sample yields 120,000 to 150,000 clones, of which 75% to 90% are seen a single time; 11% belongs to the top ten.

This chain connects TRBV18 to TRBJ1-1, with D unresolved. This sequence was found in a woman of 80 years or more with acute or convalescent COVID-19. Sample: peripheral blood. DNA for the CDR3: TGTGCCAGCCGAACACCGAACACTGAAGCTTTCTTT. It codes for CASRTPNTEAFF. The complete variable domain, with remaining parts taken from reference TRBV18 and TRBJ1-1, reads NAGVMQNPRHLVRRRGQEARLRCSPMKGHSHVYWYRQLPEEGLKFMVYLQKENIIDESGMPKERFSAEFPKEGPSILRIQQVVRGDSAAYFCASRTPNTEAFFGQGTRLTVV.